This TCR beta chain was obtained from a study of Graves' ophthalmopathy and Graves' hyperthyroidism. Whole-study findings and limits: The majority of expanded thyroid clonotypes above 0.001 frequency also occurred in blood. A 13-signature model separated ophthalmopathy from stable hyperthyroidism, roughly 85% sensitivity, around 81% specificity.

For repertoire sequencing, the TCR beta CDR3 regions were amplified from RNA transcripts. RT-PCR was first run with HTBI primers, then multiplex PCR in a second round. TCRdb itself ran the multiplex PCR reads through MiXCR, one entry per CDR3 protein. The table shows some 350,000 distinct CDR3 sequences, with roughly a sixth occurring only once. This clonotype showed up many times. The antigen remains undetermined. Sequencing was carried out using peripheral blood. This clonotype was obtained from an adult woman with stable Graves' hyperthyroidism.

The CDR3 loop reads CSARDSGQAVQETQYF. The CDR3 bases are TGCAGTGCTAGAGATTCAGGGCAGGCCGTCCAAGAGACCCAGTACTTC. The V gene is TRBV20-1, the J gene TRBJ2-5; D might be TRBD1 (5 bases). The V gene lost 0 bases and the J gene lost 1 base, with 15 bases spanning the gap. This CDR3 region has 16 residues. Germline V gene sequence: CDR1 DFQATT, CDR2 SNEGSKA (reference sequence).